This TCR beta chain comes out of a study of long-term antiretroviral therapy in people with HIV. CDR3 length equals 14 residues. Per germline, CDR1 MDHEN and CDR2 SYDVKM. Trimming took 3 bases from V and 0 from J, leaving 6 bases between them. Sequencing used immunoSEQ v3.0 at survey level. TCRdb's copy holds only in-frame clones and misses some; the assay was immunoSEQ multiplex PCR. In the table there are tens of thousands of clones, roughly 80% of which are singletons. The receptor was derived from a man aged 18 to 29 with HIV. This chain uses TRBV28 with TRBJ1-3, with unresolved D. This material consisted of unsorted PBMCs, taken 1.5 years after starting antiretroviral therapy. The CDR3 bases are TGTGCCAGCAGTTTTAGGGTCTCTGGAAACACCATATATTTT. Amino acids: CASSFRVSGNTIYF.